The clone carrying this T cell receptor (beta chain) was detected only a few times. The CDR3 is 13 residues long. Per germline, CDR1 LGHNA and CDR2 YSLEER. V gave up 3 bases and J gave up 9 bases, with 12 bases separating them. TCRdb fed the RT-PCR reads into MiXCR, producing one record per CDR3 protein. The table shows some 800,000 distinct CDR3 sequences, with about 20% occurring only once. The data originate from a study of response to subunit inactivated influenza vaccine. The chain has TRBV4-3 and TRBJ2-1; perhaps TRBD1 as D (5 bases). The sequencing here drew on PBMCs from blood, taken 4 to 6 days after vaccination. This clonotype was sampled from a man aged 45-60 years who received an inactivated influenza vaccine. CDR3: CASSQHQGGEQFF. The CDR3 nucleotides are TGCGCCAGCAGCCAGCACCAGGGTGGTGAGCAGTTCTTC.